The subject of this entry is one T cell receptor beta chain. The entry originates in a study of stem cell transplantation in POMP-related autoinflammatory disease. Using immunoSEQ multiplex PCR, the repertoire was profiled, and TCRdb retains in-frame clones only, with some absent. The table lists 25,000 to 30,000 clones, around 86% of them singletons. This CDR3 has 15 residues. V lost 4 bases to trimming and J lost 6 bases, with 19 bases between them. Germline values: CDR1 SQVTM, CDR2 ANQGSEA. Sequenced here: CD4+ T cells from PBMCs, sampled before stem cell transplantation. The receptor's source is a human donor with POMP-related autoinflammation and immune dysregulation (PRAID). The chain couples TRBV29-1 to TRBJ1-5, with a weak D call TRBD1 (5 bases). The CDR3 DNA sequence: TGCAGCGTTGGGGGGGAGGGTACGGCGACTCAGCCCCAGCATTTT. Translated, it gives CSVGGEGTATQPQHF.